This T cell receptor beta chain emerged from a study of T cell repertoires in cytomegalovirus infection. Study details: Through public TCR beta signatures, both CMV infection and matching HLA type were indicated.

As to this clonotype: What it binds is not known.

Study-wide findings and caveats: There were carriers of CMV plus the relevant HLA, and cumulative public TCR beta family frequency identified them. The ex vivo response was dominated by HLA-C-restricted CMV-specific TCR beta clonotypes.

One entry per CDR3 protein, called by TCRdb with MiXCR from the reads. The profile shows approximately 97,000 distinct CDR3 sequences, approximately 15% of them singletons. The CDR3 has 17 amino acids. The V end lost 5 bases, the J end lost 0 bases, and 17 bases lay between the germline ends. J is TRBJ1-3 and V is TRBV12-3 or TRBV12-4; no clear D gene. This clonotype originated in a human donor in good health (CMV status not recorded). Some clones in this sample may be carry-over from other donors' samples. Material: PBMCs. CDR3 in DNA: TGTGCCAGCAGTCCCGGGCAGCCTTTATTCTCTGGAAACACCATATATTTT. Translated, it gives CASSPGQPLFSGNTIYF.